Following are 7 T cell receptor beta chains from one sample sequenced in a study of control samples from healthy donors and cancer patients. Sequenced by immunoSEQ multiplex PCR; TCRdb stores in-frame clones only, minus some. The sample lists 80,000 to 100,000 clones; 88% were seen once. Sequenced material: blood. These receptors originate from a man between 25 and 39 years old in good health.

Here the CDR3 DNA reads TGTGCCAGCAGCCCTAATAGCGGGAACGGCTACGAGCAGTACTTC. Translation gives CASSPNSGNGYEQYF. This sequence joins TRBV7-8 and TRBJ2-7, with TRBD2 matching 8 bases. V was clipped by 5 bases and J by 3 bases; unmatched bases: 9. The CDR3 sequence is 15 residues long. Germline V gene data show CDR1 as SGHVS and CDR2 as FQNEAQ.

This chain joins TRBV29-1 and TRBJ2-7; D is possibly TRBD2 (6 bases). Germline V gene lookup returns CDR1 SQVTM and CDR2 ANQGSEA. The CDR3 covers 13 residues. Trimming removed 7 bases at V and 5 bases at J, with 18 bases between. The DNA of the CDR3 is TGCAGCGCCGAGGCCGGGGGTCTCCACGAGCAGTACTTC. Protein: CSAEAGGLHEQYF.

The chain is built from TRBV30 and TRBJ1-5; weak D call: TRBD1 (5 bases). Germline V gene data show CDR1 as GTSNPN and CDR2 as SVGIG (reference sequence). V shed 0 bases and J shed 6 bases, with 12 bases lying between them. This CDR3 has 14 residues. CDR3 sequence reads: CAWSVWGNSQPQHF. The CDR3 DNA sequence: TGTGCCTGGAGTGTATGGGGCAACAGTCAGCCCCAGCATTTT.

The gene calls are TRBV2 and TRBJ1-2; D may be TRBD1 (6 bases). Germline V gives CDR1 SNHLY, CDR2 FYNNEI. There are 13 residues in the CDR3. V was cut by 9 bases and J by 6 bases, with 17 bases left in between. The CDR3 nucleotides are TGTGCCAGTAAGGACAGCGTTGCTGATGGCTACACCTTC. Translation: CASKDSVADGYTF. The complete variable domain, with remaining parts taken from reference TRBV2 and TRBJ1-2, reads EPEVTQTPSHQVTQMGQEVILRCVPISNHLYFYWYRQILGQKVEFLVSFYNNEISEKSEIFDDQFSVERPDGSNFTLKIRSTKLEDSAMYFCASKDSVADGYTFGSGTRLTVV.

This clone was counted a few times. This chain links TRBV19 with TRBJ1-1; D is unclear. With 5 bases removed from V and 3 bases from J, the gap between germline ends came to 7 bases. Germline CDR1 is LNHDA and CDR2 is SQIVND (reference sequence). This CDR3 has 12 amino acids. The CDR3 region has the DNA TGTGCCAGTAGTTACTGGGACACTGAAGCTTTCTTT. This gives the protein CASSYWDTEAFF.

This clone occurred a few times. This sequence joins TRBV9 and TRBJ2-1, with no clear D. Germline V gene lookup returns CDR1 SGDLS and CDR2 YYNGEE. V was trimmed by 3 bases and J by 9 bases, leaving 13 bases between them. The length of the CDR3 is 13 residues. CDR3 loop: CASSAALRSEQFF. CDR3 nucleotide sequence: TGTGCCAGCAGCGCTGCACTCCGGAGTGAGCAGTTCTTC.

This clone was seen only once. The rearrangement uses TRBV3-1 (or the pseudogene TRBV3-2) and TRBJ2-1; possible D gene TRBD2, 6 bases. Trimming cost V 2 bases and J 10 bases, with 12 bases left between them. The V gene's germline CDR1 is LGHDT and CDR2 YNNKEL (reference sequence). The CDR3 is made up of 13 amino acids. CDR3 sequence reads: CASSQLSGLEQFF. The CDR3 nucleotides read TGTGCCAGCAGCCAATTGTCAGGACTAGAGCAGTTCTTC.